The clone carrying this T cell receptor beta chain was seen only once. Generated by immunoSEQ multiplex PCR, the TCRdb table keeps only in-frame clones and is missing some. The data show more than 300,000 clones, 70% to 80% seen once. The entry originates in a study of cytotoxic CD8 clonotypes in ibrutinib-treated CLL. The source of this sequence is a human donor with chronic lymphocytic leukemia. The starting material was PBMCs, obtained before ibrutinib treatment.

The CDR3 sequence is CATSREVRGSEQYF. The CDR3 DNA reads as TGTGCCACCAGCAGAGAGGTCAGGGGAAGCGAGCAGTACTTC. The chain links TRBV15 to TRBJ2-7; D may be TRBD1 (6 bases). The CDR3 runs 14 residues. The ends were cut back, 0 bases at V and 6 bases at J, with 12 bases in the middle. The germline gives CDR1 LNHNV, CDR2 YYDKDF (reference sequence).